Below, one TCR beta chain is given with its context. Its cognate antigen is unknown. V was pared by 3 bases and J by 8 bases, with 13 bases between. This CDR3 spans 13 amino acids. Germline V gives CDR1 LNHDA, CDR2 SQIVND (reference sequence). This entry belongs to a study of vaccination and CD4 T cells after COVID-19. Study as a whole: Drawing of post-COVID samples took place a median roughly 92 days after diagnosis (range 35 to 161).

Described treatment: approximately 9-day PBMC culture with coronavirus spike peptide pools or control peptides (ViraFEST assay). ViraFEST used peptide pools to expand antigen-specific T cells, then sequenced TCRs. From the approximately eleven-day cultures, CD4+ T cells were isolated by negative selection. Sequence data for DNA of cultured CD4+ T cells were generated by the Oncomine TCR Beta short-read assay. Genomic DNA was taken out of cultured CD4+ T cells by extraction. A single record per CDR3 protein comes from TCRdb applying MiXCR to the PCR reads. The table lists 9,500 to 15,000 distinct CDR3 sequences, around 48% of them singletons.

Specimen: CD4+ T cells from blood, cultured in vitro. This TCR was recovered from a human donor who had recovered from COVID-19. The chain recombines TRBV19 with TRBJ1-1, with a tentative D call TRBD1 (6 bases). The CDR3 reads CASSIIRGAEAFF. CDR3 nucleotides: TGTGCCAGTAGTATTATCAGGGGCGCGGAAGCTTTCTTT.